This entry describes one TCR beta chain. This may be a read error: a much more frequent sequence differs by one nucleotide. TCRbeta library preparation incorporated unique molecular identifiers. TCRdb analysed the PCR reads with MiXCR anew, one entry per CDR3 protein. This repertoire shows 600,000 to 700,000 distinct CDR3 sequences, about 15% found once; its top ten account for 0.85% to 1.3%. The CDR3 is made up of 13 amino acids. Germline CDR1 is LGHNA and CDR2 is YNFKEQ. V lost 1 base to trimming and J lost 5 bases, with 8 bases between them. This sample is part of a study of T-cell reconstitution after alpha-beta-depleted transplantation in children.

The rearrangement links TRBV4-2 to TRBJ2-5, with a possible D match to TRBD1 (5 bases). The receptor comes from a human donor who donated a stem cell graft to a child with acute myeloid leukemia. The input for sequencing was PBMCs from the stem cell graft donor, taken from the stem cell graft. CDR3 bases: TGTGCCAGCAGCCAAGCCAACAGGGAGACCCAGTACTTC. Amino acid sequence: CASSQANRETQYF.